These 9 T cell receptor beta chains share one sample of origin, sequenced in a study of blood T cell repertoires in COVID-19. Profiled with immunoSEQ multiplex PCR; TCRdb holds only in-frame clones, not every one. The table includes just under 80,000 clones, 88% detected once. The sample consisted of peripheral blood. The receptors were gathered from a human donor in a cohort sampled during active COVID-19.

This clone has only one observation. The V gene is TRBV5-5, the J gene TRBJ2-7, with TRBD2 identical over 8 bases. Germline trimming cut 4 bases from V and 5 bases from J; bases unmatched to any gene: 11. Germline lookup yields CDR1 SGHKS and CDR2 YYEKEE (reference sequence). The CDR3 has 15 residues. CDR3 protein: CASSPGLGGLNEQYF. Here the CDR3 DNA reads TGTGCCAGCAGCCCGGGACTAGGGGGGCTCAACGAGCAGTACTTC.

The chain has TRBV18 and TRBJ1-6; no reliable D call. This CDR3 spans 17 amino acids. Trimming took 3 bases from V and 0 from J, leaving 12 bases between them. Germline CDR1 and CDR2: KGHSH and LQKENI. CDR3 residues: CASSPQPPSSYNSPLHF. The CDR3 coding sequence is TGTGCCAGCTCACCTCAACCCCCCAGCTCCTATAATTCACCCCTCCACTTT.

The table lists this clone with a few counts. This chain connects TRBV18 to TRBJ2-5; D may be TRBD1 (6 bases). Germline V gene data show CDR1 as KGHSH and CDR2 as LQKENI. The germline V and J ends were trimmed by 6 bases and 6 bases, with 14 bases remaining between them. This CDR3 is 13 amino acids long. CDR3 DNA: TGTGCCAGCTCGGGGACGGGACAACAGACCCAGTACTTC. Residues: CASSGTGQQTQYF.

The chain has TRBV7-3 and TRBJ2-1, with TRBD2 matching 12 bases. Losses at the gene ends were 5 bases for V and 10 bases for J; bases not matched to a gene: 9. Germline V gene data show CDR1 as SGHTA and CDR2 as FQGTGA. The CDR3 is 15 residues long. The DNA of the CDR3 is TGTGCCAGCAGCCAACGACTAGCGGGGGTTGAGGAGCAGTTCTTC. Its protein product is CASSQRLAGVEEQFF.

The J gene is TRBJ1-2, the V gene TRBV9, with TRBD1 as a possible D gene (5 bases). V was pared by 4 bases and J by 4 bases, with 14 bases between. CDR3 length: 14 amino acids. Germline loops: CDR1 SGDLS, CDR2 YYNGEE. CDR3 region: CASSLWGDPYGYTF. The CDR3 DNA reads TGTGCCAGCAGCCTCTGGGGGGATCCCTATGGCTACACCTTC. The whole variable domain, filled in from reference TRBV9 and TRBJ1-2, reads DSGVTQTPKHLITATGQRVTLRCSPRSGDLSVYWYQQSLDQGLQFLIQYYNGEERAKGNILERFSAQQFPDLHSELNLSSLELGDSALYFCASSLWGDPYGYTFGSGTRLTVV.

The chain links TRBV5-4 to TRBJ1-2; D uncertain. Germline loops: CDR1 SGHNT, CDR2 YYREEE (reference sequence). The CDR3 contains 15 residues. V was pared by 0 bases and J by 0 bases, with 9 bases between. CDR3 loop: CASSLGAFPNYGYTF. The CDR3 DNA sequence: TGTGCCAGCAGCTTGGGGGCCTTTCCTAACTATGGCTACACCTTC.

CDR3 residues: CASSTHRTGGGTEAFF. The CDR3 bases are TGTGCCAGTAGTACCCACAGGACAGGGGGCGGCACTGAAGCTTTCTTT. The chain has TRBV19 and TRBJ1-1, with 11 bases identical to TRBD1. CDR1 is LNHDA, CDR2 SQIVND, per germline (reference sequence). Trimming cost V 4 bases and J 4 bases; bases outside gene matches: 8. CDR3 size: 16 residues. The full variable domain, completed using reference TRBV19 and TRBJ1-1, is DGGITQSPKYLFRKEGQNVTLSCEQNLNHDAMYWYRQDPGQGLRLIYYSQIVNDFQKGDIAEGYSVSREKKESFPLTVTSAQKNPTAFYLCASSTHRTGGGTEAFFGQGTRLTVV.

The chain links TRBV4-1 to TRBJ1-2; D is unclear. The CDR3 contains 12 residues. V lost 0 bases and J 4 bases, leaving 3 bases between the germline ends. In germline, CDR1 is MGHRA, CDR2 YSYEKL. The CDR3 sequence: CASSQDRYGYTF. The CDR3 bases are TGCGCCAGCAGCCAAGACCGCTATGGCTACACCTTC.

CDR3 protein: CASSQQGVLSGASYF. The CDR3 DNA is TGTGCCAGTAGTCAACAGGGGGTTCTCTCAGGGGCATCGTATTTT. The chain has TRBV19 and TRBJ1-3; 8 nucleotides align to TRBD1. Trimming took 5 bases from V and 16 from J; bases not matched to a gene: 19. Germline V gene sequence: CDR1 LNHDA, CDR2 SQIVND (reference sequence). The CDR3 sequence is 15 residues long.